The 18 T cell receptor beta chains given below trace back to one sample, sequenced in a study of beta chain features in type 1 diabetes. The isolated RNA, all of it, was reverse transcribed, so expressed TCRB transcripts were what got sequenced. Measured with immunoSEQ multiplex PCR; TCRdb has only the in-frame clones, and not every one. Of under 550,000 clones in the sample, approximately 10% were seen once. The material sequenced was naive CD4+ T cells from blood. The receptors originated from a woman between 18 and 29 years old in good health.

This clone has just a few counts. This chain joins TRBV19 and TRBJ1-1; D not certain. Germline-derived CDR1 and CDR2 are LNHDA and SQIVND (reference sequence). The CDR3 contains 13 residues. V was clipped by 6 bases and J by 6 bases, with 14 bases between them. In nucleotides, the CDR3 is TGTGCCAGTAGCACCAGACACGTTGCTGAAGCTTTCTTT. As protein: CASSTRHVAEAFF.

V is TRBV4-3 and J is TRBJ2-7; D is uncertain. CDR1 is LGHNA, CDR2 YSLEER, per germline. V lost 1 base and J lost 2, with 6 bases in between. The CDR3 is 13 amino acids. CDR3 protein: CASSQGLPYEQYF. The CDR3 DNA reads TGCGCCAGCAGCCAAGGACTGCCCTACGAGCAGTACTTC.

In this sample, this clone turned up a few times. J is TRBJ2-3 and V is TRBV18; TRBD1 is a possible D gene (6 bases). Germline V gene sequence: CDR1 KGHSH, CDR2 LQKENI. CDR3 size: 13 residues. V lost 4 bases and J lost 3, with 8 bases in between. CDR3 amino acids: CASSRDKTDTQYF. CDR3 nucleotide sequence: TGTGCCAGCTCACGGGACAAGACAGATACGCAGTATTTT. Drawing the rest from reference TRBV18 and TRBJ2-3, the complete variable domain is NAGVMQNPRHLVRRRGQEARLRCSPMKGHSHVYWYRQLPEEGLKFMVYLQKENIIDESGMPKERFSAEFPKEGPSILRIQQVVRGDSAAYFCASSRDKTDTQYFGPGTRLTVL.

The chain joins TRBV7-2 to TRBJ1-6; D remains ambiguous. The germline V and J ends were trimmed by 2 bases and 7 bases, with 3 bases remaining between them. CDR1 is SGHTA and CDR2 is FQGNSA in the germline V gene. This CDR3 spans 12 amino acids. Here the CDR3 DNA reads TGTGCCAGCAGCTTATTCAATTCACCCCTCCACTTT. As protein: CASSLFNSPLHF.

This clone was picked up a small number of times. V and J are TRBV29-1 and TRBJ2-3; 8 nucleotides match TRBD1. With V trimmed by 7 bases and J by 2 bases, 11 bases remained unmatched. This CDR3 spans 15 amino acids. Germline V gives CDR1 SQVTM, CDR2 ANQGSEA. CDR3 region: CSADGVRGPTDTQYF. CDR3 sequence (DNA): TGCAGCGCAGACGGGGTCAGGGGGCCCACAGATACGCAGTATTTT.

V gene TRBV11-1 combines with J gene TRBJ1-2; tentatively, D is TRBD1 (5 bases). V was pared by 2 bases and J by 7 bases, with 20 bases between. This CDR3 comprises 16 residues. Germline CDR1 and CDR2: SGHAT and FQDESV (reference sequence). The CDR3 region has the DNA TGTGCCAGCAGCTTATTTCAGGACATCGGATCAGGTGGCTACACCTTC. This codes for CASSLFQDIGSGGYTF. The variable domain in full, completed from reference TRBV11-1 and TRBJ1-2, reads EAEVAQSPRYKITEKSQAVAFWCDPISGHATLYWYRQILGQGPELLVQFQDESVVDDSQLPKDRFSAERLKGVDSTLKIQPAELGDSAMYLCASSLFQDIGSGGYTFGSGTRLTVV.

This clone turned up a few times. The rearrangement links TRBV2 to TRBJ2-7; TRBD1 aligns across 8 bases. The CDR3 loop spans 12 amino acids. CDR1 and CDR2 from the germline V gene are SNHLY and FYNNEI. V lost 7 bases to trimming and J lost 5 bases; unmatched junction nucleotides: 4. The CDR3 DNA follows: TGTGCCAGCACCGACAGGGGAGACGAGCAGTACTTC. It codes for CASTDRGDEQYF.

The V call is TRBV27, the J call TRBJ1-3; D is perhaps TRBD1 (6 bases). CDR1 MNHEY and CDR2 SMNVEV come from the germline V gene (reference sequence). The V end lost 4 bases, the J end lost 0 bases, and 19 bases lay between the germline ends. This CDR3 has 18 residues. CDR3: CASSSPTPGGNSGNTIYF. As DNA, the CDR3 is TGTGCCAGCAGTTCACCGACCCCTGGGGGCAACTCTGGAAACACCATATATTTT.

The rearrangement uses TRBV5-1 and TRBJ1-2; no clear D gene. Germline values: CDR1 SGHRS, CDR2 YFSETQ. The CDR3 totals 14 residues. V gave up 4 bases and J gave up 3 bases, with 13 bases separating them. The CDR3 DNA follows: TGCGCCAGCAGCCCTGGAGCCGAGCACTATGGCTACACCTTC. Translation: CASSPGAEHYGYTF. The variable domain in full, with the rest retrieved from reference TRBV5-1 and TRBJ1-2, is KAGVTQTPRYLIKTRGQQVTLSCSPISGHRSVSWYQQTPGQGLQFLFEYFSETQRNKGNFPGRFSGRQFSNSRSEMNVSTLELGDSALYLCASSPGAEHYGYTFGSGTRLTVV.

In this sample, this clone turned up a few times. This rearrangement joins TRBV18 to TRBJ1-1; no clear D. The V end was cut by 4 bases, the J end by 1 base, with 13 bases between. CDR1 is KGHSH, CDR2 LQKENI, per germline. CDR3 length equals 15 residues. The CDR3 coding sequence is TGTGCCAGCTCACGGGAGCTGGGCAGGAACACTGAAGCTTTCTTT. It is translated as CASSRELGRNTEAFF.

The rearrangement uses TRBV9 and TRBJ2-1; 14 nucleotides align to TRBD2. Germline assignment: CDR1 SGDLS and CDR2 YYNGEE. J gave up 7 bases and V 2 bases, and 5 bases lay outside the gene matches. This CDR3 contains 16 residues. Here the CDR3 reads CASSVTSGRASNEQFF. The CDR3 DNA follows: TGTGCCAGCAGCGTGACTAGCGGGAGGGCGTCGAATGAGCAGTTCTTC.

This clone was seen more than once but under ten times. The chain employs TRBV23-1 and TRBJ2-7; possibly TRBD1 for D (6 bases). TRBV23-1 is an ORF for which the function is uncertain. V was clipped by 4 bases and J by 6 bases, with 16 bases between them. The CDR3 is made up of 14 amino acids. CDR3 nucleotides: TGCGCCAGCAGTCTTAGGCAGGGGTGTCTCGAGCAGTACTTC. Its translation: CASSLRQGCLEQYF.

This clone was recorded a few times. The V call is TRBV4-3, the J call TRBJ1-1; D unresolved. Germline-derived CDR1 and CDR2 are LGHNA and YSLEER. Trimming removed 5 bases at V and 4 bases at J, with 14 bases between. The CDR3 length is 14 residues. CDR3 residues: CASSALGRATEAFF. CDR3 bases: TGCGCCAGCAGCGCACTCGGAAGGGCCACTGAAGCTTTCTTT.

The chain has TRBV5-1 and TRBJ1-2, with TRBD1 identical over 9 bases. The CDR3 has 16 amino acids. V lost 0 bases, J lost 2 bases, and 5 bases stayed unmatched. The germline CDR1 and CDR2 sequences are SGHRS and YFSETQ. CDR3 sequence reads: CASSLGTGAGNYGYTF. CDR3 sequence (DNA): TGCGCCAGCAGCTTGGGGACAGGGGCCGGAAACTATGGCTACACCTTC.

This clone was found a few times. The chain combines TRBV7-3 with TRBJ2-2; 12 bases match TRBD1. The germline CDR1 and CDR2 sequences are SGHTA and FQGTGA. V gave up 8 bases and J gave up 6 bases; unmatched junction bases: 7. The CDR3 is 15 amino acids. The CDR3 sequence: CASRPGQGAPGELFF. In DNA, the CDR3 is TGTGCCAGCCGTCCGGGACAGGGGGCTCCCGGGGAGCTGTTTTTT.

The V gene is TRBV7-9, the J gene TRBJ2-5; 9 bases map to TRBD2. The CDR3 runs to 19 residues. V trimming: 5 bases; J trimming: 7 bases; junction bases outside the gene matches: 23. The germline CDR1 and CDR2 sequences are SEHNR and FQNEAQ (reference sequence). The CDR3 loop is CASSPYLDSGGTITGTQYF. The CDR3 DNA reads as TGTGCCAGCAGCCCCTACCTGGATAGCGGGGGCACTATAACGGGGACCCAGTACTTC.

Remarks on this clone: The same CDR3 can be traced to other DNA sequences in this sample. This chain joins TRBV28 and TRBJ1-2; D gene unclear. The CDR3 is 12 amino acids. With 5 bases removed from V and 2 bases from J, the gap between germline ends came to 6 bases. Germline V lookup: CDR1 MDHEN, CDR2 SYDVKM. The CDR3 region is CASSLLNYGYTF. CDR3 bases: TGTGCCAGCAGTCTACTCAACTATGGCTACACCTTC.

CDR3 sequence: CSAKQGNEQYV. DNA for the CDR3: TGCAGTGCCAAACAGGGGAACGAGCAGTACGTC. The chain has TRBV20-1 and TRBJ2-7; TRBD1 matches at 7 bases. The CDR3 has 11 residues. CDR1 and CDR2 from the germline V gene are DFQATT and SNEGSKA (reference sequence). The V and J ends lost 6 bases and 5 bases, in that order; junction bases with no gene match: 4.